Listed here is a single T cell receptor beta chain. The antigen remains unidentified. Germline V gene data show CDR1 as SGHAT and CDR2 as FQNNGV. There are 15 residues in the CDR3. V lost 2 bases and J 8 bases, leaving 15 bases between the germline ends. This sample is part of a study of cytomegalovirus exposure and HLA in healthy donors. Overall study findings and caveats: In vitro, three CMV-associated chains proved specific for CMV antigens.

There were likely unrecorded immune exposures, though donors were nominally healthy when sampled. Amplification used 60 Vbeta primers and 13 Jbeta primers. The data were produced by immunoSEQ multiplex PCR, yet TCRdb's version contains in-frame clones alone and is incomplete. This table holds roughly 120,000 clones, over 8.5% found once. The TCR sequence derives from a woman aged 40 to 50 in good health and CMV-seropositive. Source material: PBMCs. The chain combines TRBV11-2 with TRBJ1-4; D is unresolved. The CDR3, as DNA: TGTGCCAGCAGCTTATTACCGATATCGAGAGAAAAACTGTTTTTT. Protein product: CASSLLPISREKLFF.